The 32 T cell receptor beta chains in this list originate from one sample, sequenced in a study of blood T cell repertoires in COVID-19. Some clones are missing from TCRdb's copy, which holds only in-frame ones; the method was immunoSEQ multiplex PCR. The sample includes some 530,000 clones, 80% to 90% of them seen just once. Sequenced material: peripheral blood. The receptors were gathered from a human donor in a cohort sampled during active COVID-19.

Here the CDR3 reads CASSQSDSITYNEQFF. For the CDR3, the DNA is TGCGCCAGCAGCCAATCGGACAGCATCACCTACAATGAGCAGTTCTTC. V and J are TRBV4-3 and TRBJ2-1; tentative D call: TRBD1 (6 bases). With 2 bases removed from V and 2 bases from J, the gap between germline ends came to 13 bases. The CDR3 loop spans 16 amino acids. From germline, CDR1 is LGHNA and CDR2 YSLEER.

V and J are TRBV7-9 and TRBJ1-1; D is unresolved. CDR1 and CDR2 from the germline V gene are SEHNR and FQNEAQ (reference sequence). Trimming cost V 3 bases and J 8 bases, with 22 bases left between them. The CDR3 is 16 residues long. The DNA of the CDR3 is TGTGCCAGCAGCTTCCCATGGCAGGTAAGCCGACCGGAAGCTTTCTTT. Encoded protein: CASSFPWQVSRPEAFF.

The gene calls are TRBV13 and TRBJ2-1, with 8 bases lining up with TRBD2. With V trimmed by 1 base and J by 6 bases, 14 bases remained unmatched. This CDR3 contains 18 residues. The germline V gene encodes CDR1 PRHDT and CDR2 FYEKMQ (reference sequence). In DNA form, the CDR3 reads TGTGCCAGCAGCTTAGAGGGAGGCACGGGAGGGTTGGTCAATGAGCAGTTCTTC. It translates to CASSLEGGTGGLVNEQFF.

The genes are TRBV9 and TRBJ2-1; 7 positions agree with TRBD2. This CDR3 is 17 amino acids long. With V trimmed by 4 bases and J by 2 bases, 12 bases remained unmatched. Germline-derived CDR1 and CDR2 are SGDLS and YYNGEE. The CDR3 DNA follows: TGTGCCAGCAGCCCCACCGAAGCGGGACGAACCTACAATGAGCAGTTCTTC. Amino acid sequence: CASSPTEAGRTYNEQFF.

J is TRBJ2-2 and V is TRBV30, with D uncertain. Germline V gives CDR1 GTSNPN, CDR2 SVGIG (reference sequence). With 0 bases removed from V and 4 bases from J, the gap between germline ends came to 12 bases. The CDR3 has 15 amino acids. CDR3: CAWSVHHMSTGELFF. The CDR3 DNA reads TGTGCCTGGAGTGTCCATCATATGAGCACCGGGGAGCTGTTTTTT.

The CDR3 nucleotides read TGTGCCACCAGTGCTGGCTCGGGAGGCTATGGCTACACCTTC. Translating it yields CATSAGSGGYGYTF. The chain has TRBV24-1 and TRBJ1-2; D ambiguous. This CDR3 is 14 amino acids long. Germline CDR1 KGHDR, CDR2 SFDVKD. The ends were cut back, 5 bases at V and 4 bases at J, with 13 bases in the middle.

CDR3 protein: CASSLYGGGATNEQYF. The DNA of the CDR3 is TGCGCCAGCAGCTTGTACGGTGGGGGCGCGACTAACGAGCAGTACTTC. The chain couples TRBV5-1 to TRBJ2-7; TRBD1 might be the D (6 bases). The CDR3 sequence is 16 residues long. V lost 1 base to trimming and J lost 5 bases, with 19 bases between them. Germline CDR1 reads SGHRS; CDR2 reads YFSETQ.

This chain joins TRBV5-1 and TRBJ2-1; TRBD2 aligns across 7 bases. This CDR3 region has 15 residues. V was pared by 4 bases and J by 10 bases, with 14 bases of the junction left unmatched. Per the germline V gene, CDR1 is SGHRS and CDR2 is YFSETQ. CDR3 nucleotides: TGCGCCAGCAGCCCCTCTCGGCGGGAGCTAGGAGAGCAGTTCTTC. It yields the protein CASSPSRRELGEQFF.

The CDR3 nucleotides read TGTGCCAGCAGCTTAAGCGGGATCGGTCTGGGTGAGCAGTTCTTC. Translating it yields CASSLSGIGLGEQFF. This chain joins TRBV7-2 and TRBJ2-1; 7 nucleotides agree with TRBD2. The CDR3 consists of 15 residues. The V gene's germline CDR1 is SGHTA and CDR2 FQGNSA. V dropped 2 bases and J dropped 9; count of bases not matched to a gene: 10.

V usage is TRBV7-9 and J usage is TRBJ1-1, with TRBD1 identical over 8 bases. Trimming at V came to 1 base and at J to 3 bases, leaving 13 bases not matched to a gene. The CDR3 has 18 residues. Germline V gene lookup returns CDR1 SEHNR and CDR2 FQNEAQ (reference sequence). The CDR3 protein is CASSLGDRGGIRDTEAFF. CDR3 DNA sequence: TGTGCCAGCAGCTTAGGAGACAGGGGCGGGATACGGGACACTGAAGCTTTCTTT.

The chain links TRBV2 to TRBJ1-2, with 10 bases that match TRBD1. Germline trimming cut 5 bases from V and 1 base from J; bases unmatched to any gene: 4. The germline V gene has CDR1 SNHLY and CDR2 FYNNEI. The CDR3 totals 15 residues. The CDR3 DNA follows: TGTGCCAGCAGTCGGGACAGGGGATTTAACTATGGCTACACCTTC. Protein sequence: CASSRDRGFNYGYTF. Complete variable domain (other parts from reference TRBV2 and TRBJ1-2): EPEVTQTPSHQVTQMGQEVILRCVPISNHLYFYWYRQILGQKVEFLVSFYNNEISEKSEIFDDQFSVERPDGSNFTLKIRSTKLEDSAMYFCASSRDRGFNYGYTFGSGTRLTVV.

This rearrangement joins TRBV29-1 to TRBJ2-2; TRBD2 agrees at 8 bases. Germline V CDR1 and CDR2: SQVTM, ANQGSEA. The CDR3 has 17 residues. Trimming cost V 4 bases and J 1 base; bases outside gene matches: 11. This CDR3 is CSVGRGASGRNTGELFF. In DNA form, the CDR3 reads TGCAGCGTTGGAAGGGGGGCCAGCGGGAGGAACACCGGGGAGCTGTTTTTT.

This clone was counted once. V and J are TRBV30 and TRBJ2-1; tentatively, D is TRBD2 (6 bases). The germline gives CDR1 GTSNPN, CDR2 SVGIG (reference sequence). The CDR3 consists of 12 residues. V gave up 5 bases and J gave up 9 bases, with 14 bases separating them. The CDR3 is CAWGRILSEQFF. As DNA, the CDR3 is TGTGCCTGGGGGAGGATACTTAGTGAGCAGTTCTTC.

V and J are TRBV15 and TRBJ2-1; TRBD1 might be the D (5 bases). The ends were cut back, 1 base at V and 9 bases at J, with 19 bases in the middle. Germline V gene sequence: CDR1 LNHNV, CDR2 YYDKDF (reference sequence). CDR3 length: 16 residues. The CDR3 sequence is CATSRVWNRSEGEQFF. The CDR3 DNA follows: TGTGCCACCAGCAGAGTGTGGAACAGGTCGGAAGGTGAGCAGTTCTTC. The full variable domain, with the rest looked up from reference TRBV15 and TRBJ2-1, is DAMVIQNPRYQVTQFGKPVTLSCSQTLNHNVMYWYQQKSSQAPKLLFHYYDKDFNNEADTPDNFQSRRPNTSFCFLDIRSPGLGDTAMYLCATSRVWNRSEGEQFFGPGTRLTVL.

The chain couples TRBV29-1 to TRBJ1-2; a weak D match, TRBD1 (6 bases). The CDR3 sequence is 11 residues long. The germline V and J ends were trimmed by 5 bases and 7 bases, with 11 bases remaining between them. Per the germline V gene, CDR1 is SQVTM and CDR2 is ANQGSEA. The chain's CDR3 is CSVTRGVGYTF. The CDR3 coding sequence is TGCAGCGTTACCAGGGGAGTTGGCTACACCTTC.

J is TRBJ2-7 and V is TRBV11-2, with no clear D. The CDR3 length is 15 residues. Germline CDR1 is SGHAT and CDR2 is FQNNGV. The V end was cut by 8 bases, the J end by 8 bases, with 25 bases between. DNA for the CDR3: TGTGCCAGCTCCGAAACGCGAGTCCGTCGTTCTCAGCAGTACTTC. The encoded protein is CASSETRVRRSQQYF.

This rearrangement joins TRBV4-2 to TRBJ2-5, with D perhaps TRBD2 (6 bases). The CDR3 runs 14 residues. Trimming removed 4 bases at V and 1 base at J, with 10 bases between. Germline loops: CDR1 LGHNA, CDR2 YNFKEQ. This chain's CDR3 is CASSPPGGQETQYF. CDR3 nucleotides: TGTGCCAGCAGCCCCCCCGGGGGCCAAGAGACCCAGTACTTC.

V and J are TRBV30 and TRBJ2-1; TRBD2 aligns across 8 bases. Germline CDR1 and CDR2: GTSNPN and SVGIG (reference sequence). The CDR3 has 13 residues. V trimming: 8 bases; J trimming: 5 bases; junction bases outside the gene matches: 8. The DNA for the CDR3 is TGTGCCAGATCCGGGACTAGACACAATGAGCAGTTCTTC. Protein: CARSGTRHNEQFF.

This clone has a single count. The chain has TRBV7-8 and TRBJ2-1; 8 bases are a match to TRBD2. In germline, CDR1 is SGHVS, CDR2 FQNEAQ. The CDR3 has 16 residues. Unmatched junction bases numbered 14, after V lost 4 bases and J lost 9 bases. The CDR3 region is CASSSTSGTSNVEQFF. The CDR3 nucleotides read TGTGCCAGCAGCTCCACATCCGGGACTAGTAACGTTGAGCAGTTCTTC.

V is TRBV28 and J is TRBJ2-5; 10 bases line up with TRBD2. The J segment lost 3 bases and the V segment lost 6 bases, leaving 7 bases of the junction unmatched. There are 15 residues in the CDR3. CDR1 and CDR2 (germline): MDHEN, SYDVKM. CDR3 protein: CASRLAGILKETQYF. In DNA, the CDR3 is TGTGCCAGCAGACTAGCGGGGATACTAAAAGAGACCCAGTACTTC.

This chain connects TRBV2 to TRBJ2-7; TRBD2 aligns across 7 bases. From germline, CDR1 is SNHLY and CDR2 FYNNEI. V dropped 8 bases and J dropped 3; count of bases not matched to a gene: 13. CDR3 length: 15 amino acids. CDR3 sequence: CASSSEGRGSYEQYF. The CDR3 DNA follows: TGTGCCAGCTCCTCCGAGGGGCGGGGGAGCTACGAGCAGTACTTC.

As to this clone: This specimen includes other DNA sequences encoding the same CDR3. V gene TRBV19 combines with J gene TRBJ1-5, with D possibly matching TRBD1 (5 bases). The CDR3 spans 17 residues. The germline V and J ends were trimmed by 1 base and 2 bases, with 15 bases remaining between them. Per the germline V gene, CDR1 is LNHDA and CDR2 is SQIVND (reference sequence). CDR3 sequence (DNA): TGTGCCAGTAGTATAGTTGGCGGGAGGGGAGGCAATCAGCCCCAGCATTTT. Residues: CASSIVGGRGGNQPQHF.

The J gene is TRBJ2-4, the V gene TRBV5-6; 10 nucleotides agree with TRBD1. The V gene's germline CDR1 is SGHDT and CDR2 YYEEEE. V shed 9 bases and J 5 bases; nucleotides not matched to a gene: 14. This CDR3 is built from 16 residues. The CDR3: CAKGGTGTGEENIQYF. The CDR3 DNA reads as TGTGCCAAAGGTGGAACCGGGACAGGGGAGGAAAACATTCAGTACTTC.

The chain joins TRBV5-1 to TRBJ2-1; 12 bases agree with TRBD2. Germline CDR1 and CDR2: SGHRS and YFSETQ. V shed 4 bases, J shed 5 bases, and the junction held 4 bases outside the gene matches. There are 15 residues in the CDR3. Here the CDR3 reads CASSDRLAGDNEQFF. The CDR3 DNA follows: TGCGCCAGCAGCGACCGACTAGCGGGAGACAATGAGCAGTTCTTC.

This chain joins TRBV10-3 and TRBJ1-4; maybe TRBD1 (6 bases). Germline CDR1 is ENHRY and CDR2 is SYGVKD. Trimming removed 7 bases at V and 5 bases at J, with 8 bases between. The CDR3 is 12 amino acids. The CDR3, as DNA: TGTGCCATCAAAGGGGGAAATGAAAAACTGTTTTTT. The encoded protein is CAIKGGNEKLFF.

CDR3 DNA: TGTGCCAGCAGCTTAGTCTCGCAGGAGCAGTTCTTC. Translating gives CASSLVSQEQFF. This chain joins TRBV11-2 and TRBJ2-1; unclear D gene. The ends were cut back, 1 base at V and 10 bases at J, with 8 bases in the middle. Germline V CDR1 and CDR2: SGHAT, FQNNGV. The CDR3 contains 12 residues.

This chain joins TRBV11-2 and TRBJ1-4; the D gene is possibly TRBD1 (5 bases). Trimming took 9 bases from V and 5 from J, leaving 19 bases between them. Germline V lookup: CDR1 SGHAT, CDR2 FQNNGV. This CDR3 is built from 15 residues. This CDR3 reads CASRSLGGGNEKLFF. The CDR3 region has the DNA TGTGCCAGTCGATCGTTGGGGGGGGGAAATGAAAAACTGTTTTTT. Using reference TRBV11-2 and TRBJ1-4 for the parts outside the CDR3, the full variable domain is EAGVAQSPRYKIIEKRQSVAFWCNPISGHATLYWYQQILGQGPKLLIQFQNNGVVDDSQLPKDRFSAERLKGVDSTLKIQPAKLEDSAVYLCASRSLGGGNEKLFFGSGTQLSVL.

The chain carries TRBV29-1 and TRBJ1-2; 7 bases match TRBD1. CDR1 SQVTM and CDR2 ANQGSEA come from the germline V gene. The CDR3 length is 13 residues. Unmatched junction bases numbered 16, after V lost 6 bases and J lost 12 bases. The chain's CDR3 is CSVTMDRGLGDTF. DNA for the CDR3: TGCAGCGTCACCATGGATAGGGGGCTCGGAGACACCTTC. Drawing the rest from reference TRBV29-1 and TRBJ1-2, the complete variable domain is SAVISQKPSRDICQRGTSLTIQCQVDSQVTMMFWYRQQPGQSLTLIATANQGSEATYESGFVIDKFPISRPNLTFSTLTVSNMSPEDSSIYLCSVTMDRGLGDTFGSGTRLTVV.

This clone was observed a few times. The chain employs TRBV27 and TRBJ2-1; D not certain. With 8 bases removed from V and 3 bases from J, the gap between germline ends came to 14 bases. CDR1 is MNHEY, CDR2 SMNVEV, per germline (reference sequence). The CDR3 totals 14 residues. In DNA, the CDR3 is TGTGCCAGCCGAACTCCATCAGGCTACAATGAGCAGTTCTTC. It encodes CASRTPSGYNEQFF.

V gene TRBV6-5 combines with J gene TRBJ2-7, with 9 bases lining up with TRBD1. Trimming removed 5 bases from V and 3 bases from J; junction bases left unmatched: 5. Germline loops: CDR1 MNHEY, CDR2 SVGAGI. The CDR3 contains 14 residues. The DNA for the CDR3 is TGTGCCAGCAGTATACAGGGGGCTCGCTACGAGCAGTACTTC. Protein sequence: CASSIQGARYEQYF.

This rearrangement joins TRBV19 to TRBJ1-1; no clear D. Germline CDR1 and CDR2: LNHDA and SQIVND (reference sequence). V was clipped by 3 bases and J by 1 base, with 21 bases between them. This CDR3 is 18 amino acids long. The CDR3 here is CASSMGGFYSQENTEAFF. In nucleotides, the CDR3 is TGTGCCAGTAGTATGGGAGGGTTTTATTCTCAGGAGAACACTGAAGCTTTCTTT.

J is TRBJ2-3 and V is TRBV4-2; a possible D gene is TRBD2 (5 bases). Germline V lookup: CDR1 LGHNA, CDR2 YNFKEQ. This CDR3 spans 16 amino acids. V dropped 5 bases and J dropped 2 bases, with 17 bases sitting between them. The CDR3 sequence: CASSSRKAEHTDTQYF. The CDR3 nucleotides read TGTGCCAGCAGCTCGCGTAAAGCGGAGCACACAGATACGCAGTATTTT.